The subject of this entry is one TCR beta chain. A read error may produce the germline difference seen at one junction end. Per the germline V gene, CDR1 is MGHRA and CDR2 is YSYEKL. The CDR3 totals 12 residues. 13 Jbeta primers and 60 Vbeta primers were used for the PCR. In the authors' workflow: Among the unique TCR beta chains that a later analysis counted, about 84 million in all, some 10 million were shared. Assay used: immunoSEQ multiplex PCR; TCRdb lists only in-frame clones, some missing. Clonal size and the V and J genes are those of that table, whereas D and trimming came from the DNA. Found here are 150,000 to 160,000 clones, about 85% of them singletons; the top ten hold 2% to 2.5%. The sample belongs to a study of cytomegalovirus exposure and HLA in healthy donors.

Sequenced input: PBMCs. This sequence originates from a woman aged 18-30 years in good health and CMV-seronegative. The chain has TRBV4-1 and TRBJ2-7; 7 bases line up with TRBD2. CDR3 sequence: CASSQGGMRQNF. DNA of the CDR3: TGCGCCAGCAGCCAGGGGGGGATGCGGCAGAACTTC.